A selection of T cell receptor beta chains follows, all from one sample in a study of cytomegalovirus exposure and HLA in healthy donors. The assay was immunoSEQ multiplex PCR, and TCRdb's table has in-frame clones only and misses some. Here the sample spans 95,000 to 150,000 clones, around three quarters being singletons. Sequencing input: PBMCs. These receptors were taken from a woman in her thirties or forties in good health and CMV-seronegative. The CDR3 runs from the conserved cysteine through the conserved F or W. The order of the fields is D gene, clone size, V gene, CDR3 length, J gene, CDR3 protein, CDR3 DNA. D genes are given only for firm matches. Clone size is shown for a subset of rows, as once, few, many or a class of expanded clone.

D: TRBD2
size: .
V: TRBV5-4
length: 16
J: TRBJ2-3
CDR3: CASSPSGTRFSDTQYF
DNA: TGTGCCAGCAGCCCATCCGGGACTAGGTTTTCGGATACGCAGTATTTT

D: .
size: .
V: TRBV2
length: 13
J: TRBJ1-6
CDR3: CASSDRAGSPLHF
DNA: TGTGCCAGCAGTGATCGGGCGGGCTCACCCCTCCACTTT

D: .
size: .
V: TRBV28
length: 14
J: TRBJ1-1
CDR3: CASSFVNRDTEAFF
DNA: TGTGCCAGCAGTTTTGTCAATCGGGACACTGAAGCTTTCTTT

D: .
size: .
V: TRBV6-1
length: 14
J: TRBJ2-3
CDR3: CASSERYGTDTQYF
DNA: TGTGCCAGCAGTGAACGGTACGGGACAGATACGCAGTATTTT

D: .
size: .
V: TRBV4-2
length: 15
J: TRBJ2-7
CDR3: CASSQGVEGAYEQYF
DNA: TGTGCCAGCAGCCAAGGGGTGGAGGGAGCCTACGAGCAGTACTTC

D: TRBD2
size: .
V: TRBV28
length: 18
J: TRBJ2-1
CDR3: CASSTTSGRALPYNEQFF
DNA: TGTGCCAGCAGTACAACTAGCGGGAGGGCTCTCCCCTACAATGAGCAGTTCTTC

D: .
size: .
V: TRBV5-5
length: 14
J: TRBJ1-2
CDR3: CASSLLTTGYGYTF
DNA: TGTGCCAGCAGCTTACTGACGACGGGCTATGGCTACACCTTC

D: .
size: .
V: TRBV6-1
length: 15
J: TRBJ2-7
CDR3: CASSETSYPPYEQYF
DNA: TGTGCCAGCAGTGAAACTTCATACCCACCCTACGAGCAGTACTTC

D: .
size: .
V: TRBV7-9
length: 14
J: TRBJ2-7
CDR3: CASSLGGSSHEQYF
DNA: TGTGCCAGCAGCTTAGGTGGGAGTAGCCACGAGCAGTACTTC

D: TRBD1
size: .
V: TRBV7-9
length: 14
J: TRBJ1-4
CDR3: CASSVQGWVEKLFF
DNA: TGTGCCAGCAGCGTACAGGGGTGGGTTGAAAAACTGTTTTTT

D: TRBD1
size: .
V: TRBV5-1
length: 14
J: TRBJ2-2
CDR3: CASSLRQGPGELFF
DNA: TGCGCCAGCAGCTTACGACAGGGCCCCGGGGAGCTGTTTTTT

D: .
size: .
V: TRBV10-3
length: 13
J: TRBJ1-1
CDR3: CAISEAGGTEAFF
DNA: TGTGCCATCAGTGAGGCGGGGGGCACTGAAGCTTTCTTT

D: .
size: .
V: TRBV10-1
length: 12
J: TRBJ2-3
CDR3: CASDRDSDTQYF
DNA: TGCGCCAGCGACAGGGACTCAGATACGCAGTATTTT

D: .
size: few
V: TRBV5-1
length: 16
J: TRBJ2-4
CDR3: CASSLVYRGPKNIQYF
DNA: TGCGCCAGCAGCTTGGTTTATAGGGGCCCCAAAAACATTCAGTACTTC

D: .
size: .
V: TRBV5-4
length: 11
J: TRBJ2-5
CDR3: CASSLRETQYF
DNA: TGTGCCAGCAGCTTGCGGGAGACCCAGTACTTC

D: .
size: .
V: TRBV6-5
length: 15
J: TRBJ2-2
CDR3: CASSGREKNTGELFF
DNA: TGTGCCAGCAGTGGCCGGGAGAAGAACACCGGGGAGCTGTTTTTT

D: TRBD1
size: .
V: TRBV28
length: 13
J: TRBJ2-4
CDR3: CASRGGSSNIQYF
DNA: TGTGCCAGCAGAGGGGGCAGTTCAAACATTCAGTACTTC

D: .
size: few
V: TRBV4-1
length: 16
J: TRBJ1-5
CDR3: CASSQETGEGNQPQHF
DNA: TGTGCCAGCAGCCAAGAAACCGGGGAAGGCAATCAGCCCCAGCATTTT

D: TRBD2
size: .
V: TRBV4-1
length: 16
J: TRBJ2-7
CDR3: CASSQDGRGGSYEQYF
DNA: TGCGCCAGCAGCCAAGATGGGCGGGGGGGGAGCTACGAGCAGTACTTC

D: TRBD1
size: .
V: TRBV6-6
length: 15
J: TRBJ1-2
CDR3: CASRGTGGFMYGYTF
DNA: TGTGCCAGCAGAGGGACAGGGGGTTTTATGTATGGCTACACCTTC

D: TRBD2
size: few
V: TRBV11-2
length: 15
J: TRBJ2-7
CDR3: CASSLEPGLASEQYF
DNA: TGTGCCAGCAGCTTAGAACCGGGACTAGCGTCAGAGCAGTACTTC

D: .
size: .
V: TRBV28
length: 13
J: TRBJ1-5
CDR3: CASSPNSNQPQHF
DNA: TGTGCCAGCAGCCCAAATAGCAATCAGCCCCAGCATTTT

D: .
size: .
V: TRBV4-2
length: 15
J: TRBJ2-1
CDR3: CASSQEFTGRDEQFF
DNA: TGTGCCAGCAGCCAAGAGTTTACAGGCAGGGATGAGCAGTTCTTC

D: TRBD2
size: once
V: TRBV4-3
length: 16
J: TRBJ2-7
CDR3: CASSRTLGGGIYEQYF
DNA: TGCGCCAGCAGCCGAACTCTGGGCGGGGGGATTTACGAGCAGTACTTC

D: .
size: once
V: TRBV7-6
length: 13
J: TRBJ2-2
CDR3: CASSPSYTGELFF
DNA: TGTGCCAGCAGCCCCAGTTACACCGGGGAGCTGTTTTTT

D: .
size: few
V: TRBV15
length: 17
J: TRBJ2-1
CDR3: CATSRGARNLVYNEQFF
DNA: TGTGCCACCAGCAGAGGAGCGAGAAATCTTGTCTACAATGAGCAGTTCTTC

D: TRBD2
size: .
V: TRBV7-3
length: 15
J: TRBJ2-3
CDR3: CASSYGTSGSYTQYF
DNA: TGTGCCAGCAGCTACGGGACTAGCGGGAGTTATACGCAGTATTTT

D: TRBD1
size: .
V: TRBV28
length: 17
J: TRBJ2-3
CDR3: CASSLFYRGMDTDTQYF
DNA: TGTGCCAGCAGTTTATTTTACAGGGGTATGGACACAGATACGCAGTATTTT

D: .
size: .
V: TRBV20-1
length: 10
J: TRBJ2-1
CDR3: CSAQDYEQFF
DNA: TGCAGTGCTCAGGACTATGAGCAGTTCTTC

D: .
size: .
V: TRBV10-2
length: 11
J: TRBJ1-1
CDR3: CASSRGIEAFF
DNA: TGCGCCAGCAGCCGGGGGATAGAAGCTTTCTTT

D: TRBD2
size: .
V: TRBV6-5
length: 14
J: TRBJ2-1
CDR3: CASRRTSGHNEQFF
DNA: TGTGCCAGCAGGCGGACTAGCGGGCACAATGAGCAGTTCTTC

D: .
size: .
V: TRBV9
length: 14
J: TRBJ1-5
CDR3: CASSGGQSNQPQHF
DNA: TGTGCCAGCAGCGGCGGACAGAGCAATCAGCCCCAGCATTTT

D: .
size: once
V: TRBV7-9
length: 13
J: TRBJ2-2
CDR3: CASSFRGTGELFF
DNA: TGTGCCAGCAGCTTCCGGGGGACCGGGGAGCTGTTTTTT

D: .
size: .
V: TRBV13
length: 15
J: TRBJ2-3
CDR3: CASSLPADITDTQYF
DNA: TGTGCCAGCAGCTTACCCGCGGATATTACAGATACGCAGTATTTT

D: .
size: .
V: TRBV5-8
length: 12
J: TRBJ1-1
CDR3: CASSQQTRVAFF
DNA: TGTGCCAGCAGCCAGCAAACCAGGGTAGCTTTCTTT

D: .
size: .
V: TRBV7-9
length: 13
J: TRBJ2-4
CDR3: CASSSTEGNSQYF
DNA: TGTGCCAGCAGCTCCACGGAAGGTAACAGTCAGTACTTC

D: .
size: few
V: TRBV28
length: 14
J: TRBJ1-4
CDR3: CASSTGTTNEKLFF
DNA: TGTGCCAGCAGTACAGGGACCACTAATGAAAAACTGTTTTTT

D: .
size: .
V: TRBV10-1
length: 15
J: TRBJ2-1
CDR3: CASSDGLSSYNEQFF
DNA: TGCGCCAGCAGTGATGGGCTCAGCTCCTACAATGAGCAGTTCTTC

D: .
size: .
V: TRBV6-1
length: 12
J: TRBJ2-7
CDR3: CASSRTAYEQYF
DNA: TGTGCCAGCAGCCGGACAGCTTACGAGCAGTACTTC

D: TRBD2
size: few
V: TRBV27
length: 14
J: TRBJ2-1
CDR3: CASSSGLAIDEQFF
DNA: TGTGCCAGCAGTTCGGGACTAGCCATCGATGAGCAGTTCTTC

D: TRBD2
size: .
V: TRBV5-8
length: 19
J: TRBJ2-3
CDR3: CASSGVPGLAGGITDTQYF
DNA: TGTGCCAGCAGCGGCGTCCCGGGACTAGCGGGGGGAATCACAGATACGCAGTATTTT

D: .
size: .
V: TRBV5-1
length: 15
J: TRBJ1-4
CDR3: CASRRVAGDHEKLFF
DNA: TGCGCCAGCAGACGAGTGGCAGGGGATCATGAAAAACTGTTTTTT

D: .
size: .
V: TRBV11-2
length: 16
J: TRBJ2-3
CDR3: CASSQGIGGSTDTQYF
DNA: TGTGCCAGCAGCCAGGGGATTGGCGGAAGCACAGATACGCAGTATTTT

D: .
size: .
V: TRBV15
length: 17
J: TRBJ1-3
CDR3: CATSPYGGGNSGNTIYF
DNA: TGTGCCACCAGCCCCTACGGAGGAGGGAACTCTGGAAACACCATATATTTT

D: .
size: few
V: TRBV7-6
length: 15
J: TRBJ2-2
CDR3: CASSLRAVNTGELFF
DNA: TGTGCCAGCAGCTTACGAGCGGTCAACACCGGGGAGCTGTTTTTT

D: TRBD1
size: .
V: TRBV5-1
length: 14
J: TRBJ1-5
CDR3: CASSSTGVDQPQHF
DNA: TGCGCCAGCAGCTCGACAGGGGTCGATCAGCCCCAGCATTTT

D: .
size: .
V: TRBV9
length: 15
J: TRBJ2-2
CDR3: CASSVQGTDTGELFF
DNA: TGTGCCAGCAGCGTACAGGGGACGGATACCGGGGAGCTGTTTTTT

D: .
size: .
V: TRBV6-1
length: 15
J: TRBJ1-5
CDR3: CASSVTAATNQPQHF
DNA: TGTGCCAGCAGTGTAACAGCAGCCACCAATCAGCCCCAGCATTTT

D: .
size: .
V: TRBV6-4
length: 13
J: TRBJ1-2
CDR3: CASSGTGQGGYTF
DNA: TGTGCCAGCAGTGGTACAGGGCAGGGAGGCTACACCTTC

D: TRBD1
size: .
V: TRBV7-9
length: 15
J: TRBJ2-7
CDR3: CASSSQDRGSYEQYF
DNA: TGTGCCAGCAGCTCCCAGGACAGGGGGTCCTACGAGCAGTACTTC

D: .
size: .
V: TRBV7-3
length: 15
J: TRBJ2-7
CDR3: CASSSGPLPGSEQYF
DNA: TGTGCCAGCAGCTCAGGTCCTCTTCCGGGGAGCGAGCAGTACTTC

D: TRBD2
size: .
V: TRBV6-1
length: 15
J: TRBJ2-1
CDR3: CASSAVGGSYNEQFF
DNA: TGTGCCAGCAGCGCAGTTGGCGGGAGCTACAATGAGCAGTTCTTC

D: TRBD2
size: .
V: TRBV12-5
length: 13
J: TRBJ2-7
CDR3: CASSASGRAGQYF
DNA: TGTGCTAGTAGTGCTAGCGGGAGGGCCGGGCAGTACTTC

D: TRBD1
size: .
V: TRBV19
length: 14
J: TRBJ1-2
CDR3: CASSIGDREDGYTF
DNA: TGTGCCAGTAGTATTGGCGACAGGGAGGATGGCTACACCTTC